This TCR beta chain was captured by sequencing in a study of blood T cells in healthy people across ages. The CDR3 loop spans 13 amino acids. Trimming took 3 bases from V and 7 from J, leaving 14 bases between them. The germline gives CDR1 SGHDT, CDR2 YYEEEE. Ten or more counts support this clonotype. The use of a sample-barcoded 5' primer and a J-beta primer mix characterized a second PCR of roughly 6 to 11 cycles. Each CDR3 protein gets one entry after TCRdb re-called the 5' RACE reads with MiXCR. The sample records more than 800,000 distinct CDR3 sequences, more than 25% being singletons. This clonotype was sampled from a woman of 80 years or more in good health. The chain combines TRBV5-6 with TRBJ2-7, with D possibly matching TRBD2 (6 bases). The sequenced material came from blood. CDR3: CASSSAGRVEQYF. CDR3 coding DNA: TGTGCCAGCAGCTCGGCGGGACGGGTAGAGCAGTACTTC.